The entry below gives a single T cell receptor beta chain sequence along with its context. Clones were read by immunoSEQ multiplex PCR, and TCRdb kept only the in-frame ones, dropping some. This table holds about 11,000 clones, around 73% found once. This record comes from a study of early stage breast cancer tumors. Looked up from germline, CDR1 is KGHSH and CDR2 is LQKENI. CDR3 length: 16 residues. Trimming took 4 bases from V and 3 from J; bases not matched to a gene: 8. The chain links TRBV18 to TRBJ1-4; 7 bases are shared with TRBD1. The TCR sequence derives from a person aged 35-49 years with breast cancer. The sample comprised breast tumor tissue. CDR3 sequence: CASSLMTGMPNEKLFF. The CDR3 nucleotides are TGTGCCAGCTCACTTATGACAGGGATGCCTAATGAAAAACTGTTTTTT.